What follows describes a single T cell receptor beta chain. As yet, its antigen is unknown. Relative to the germline gene, one junction end is altered; a read error may explain this. The germline V gene has CDR1 SGHRS and CDR2 YFSETQ. This CDR3 has 13 amino acids. These data originate in a study of OX40 agonist ivuxolimab in advanced cancers. Study-wide points: Researchers report that CD8+ T cells had, on average, more expanded clones than CD4+.

This table comes from immunoSEQ multiplex PCR, and its TCRdb copy is limited to in-frame clones, with some not included. This table has tens of thousands of clones, roughly nine tenths appearing once. The material was CD4+ or CD8+ T cells sorted from blood, obtained in a trial of the OX40 agonist ivuxolimab. This rearrangement joins TRBV5-1 to TRBJ1-1, with unresolved D. The clonotype was recovered from an adult with an advanced solid tumor such as melanoma, head and neck, liver or kidney cancer. The CDR3 DNA sequence: TGCGCTAGCAGCGGGGAACGGGGCACTGAAGCTTTCTTT. It is translated as CASSGERGTEAFF. Looking up the rest from reference TRBV5-1 and TRBJ1-1 gives the full variable domain: KAGVTQTPRYLIKTRGQQVTLSCSPISGHRSVSWYQQTPGQGLQFLFEYFSETQRNKGNFPGRFSGRQFSNSRSEMNVSTLELGDSALYLCASSGERGTEAFFGQGTRLTVV.